The 27 T cell receptor beta chains below come from one sample, sequenced in a study of blood T cell repertoires in COVID-19. The repertoire was sequenced with immunoSEQ multiplex PCR; TCRdb's copy has only in-frame clones and lacks some. Altogether 300,000 to 400,000 clones are present, approximately 90% being singletons, with the ten largest covering roughly 3%. The sequenced material came from peripheral blood. These receptors were collected from a woman between 18 and 29 years old who had recovered from COVID-19.

The chain couples TRBV21-1 to TRBJ2-7; the D call of TRBD2 is as the table states it, not checked on the DNA. TRBV21-1 is given as a pseudogene. This CDR3 has 17 amino acids. The CDR3 nucleotides read TGTGCCAGCAGCAAAGGGAAGGGGAGGGGGATGTCGGGCGAGCAGTACGTC. It specifies CASSKGKGRGMSGEQYV.

This clone appeared a single time. The chain combines TRBV29-1 with TRBJ1-2, with D maybe TRBD1 (6 bases). The CDR3 extends over 13 amino acids. Germline lookup yields CDR1 SQVTM and CDR2 ANQGSEA. V lost 4 bases, J lost 2 bases, and 11 bases lay in between. CDR3 residues: CSVVQGLNYGYTF. The CDR3 coding sequence is TGCAGCGTTGTCCAGGGGCTGAACTATGGCTACACCTTC.

The chain couples TRBV23-1 to TRBJ2-6; 10 positions match TRBD1. TRBV23-1 is known as an ORF, though its function is uncertain. The J segment lost 1 base and the V segment lost 0 bases, leaving 6 bases of the junction unmatched. The CDR3 is 19 residues long. CDR3 nucleotide sequence: TGCGCCAGCAGTCAATCTCGGGACAGGGGCCGATCTGGGGCCAACGTCCTGACTTTC. It specifies CASSQSRDRGRSGANVLTF.

The chain is built from TRBV28 and TRBJ1-5; a possible D gene is TRBD1 (6 bases). CDR3 size: 13 residues. Germline-derived CDR1 and CDR2 are MDHEN and SYDVKM. The ends were cut back, 6 bases at V and 7 bases at J, with 13 bases in the middle. The CDR3 coding sequence is TGTGCCAGCAGCCTGGCAGGGGTGCAGCCCCAGCATTTT. It specifies CASSLAGVQPQHF. The full variable domain, rest sourced from reference TRBV28 and TRBJ1-5, is DVKVTQSSRYLVKRTGEKVFLECVQDMDHENMFWYRQDPGLGLRLIYFSYDVKMKEKGDIPEGYSVSREKKERFSLILESASTNQTSMYLCASSLAGVQPQHFGDGTRLSIL.

The chain is built from TRBV6-2 or TRBV6-3 and TRBJ1-5, with 8 bases identical to TRBD1. This CDR3 is 16 amino acids long. J gave up 1 base and V 2 bases, and 4 bases lay outside the gene matches. The germline CDR1 and CDR2 sequences are MNHEY and SVGEGT. The DNA for the CDR3 is TGTGCCAGCAGTTACCCCACAGGGGGAAGCAATCAGCCCCAGCATTTT. This gives the protein CASSYPTGGSNQPQHF.

The chain recombines TRBV2 with TRBJ2-1; 9 bases match TRBD2. From germline, CDR1 is SNHLY and CDR2 FYNNEI. Trimming took 8 bases from V and 8 from J; bases not matched to a gene: 7. The CDR3 totals 13 residues. CDR3 DNA sequence: TGTGCCAGCGGGACTAGCAACGTCTATGAGCAGTTCTTC. Protein sequence: CASGTSNVYEQFF.

The chain links TRBV4-1 to TRBJ1-1; the match to TRBD1 covers 9 bases. After removal of 5 bases from V and 3 bases from J, the junction contained 7 bases not matched to a gene. Germline V lookup: CDR1 MGHRA, CDR2 YSYEKL. The CDR3 totals 15 residues. In DNA, the CDR3 is TGCGCCAGCAGCGGACCGGGACAGGGATACACTGAAGCTTTCTTT. Amino acid sequence: CASSGPGQGYTEAFF.

This rearrangement joins TRBV2 to TRBJ2-1; a possible D gene is TRBD2 (6 bases). The V and J ends lost 6 bases and 0 bases respectively, with 21 bases between them. There are 18 residues in the CDR3. Germline loops: CDR1 SNHLY, CDR2 FYNNEI. CDR3 DNA: TGTGCCAGCAGAAGACTAGGTCTCCCTTTAAGCTCCTACAATGAGCAGTTCTTC. As protein: CASRRLGLPLSSYNEQFF.

The V and J genes are TRBV27 and TRBJ2-1; TRBD1 matches 12 bases. Germline trimming cut 0 bases from V and 9 bases from J; bases unmatched to any gene: 6. CDR1 is MNHEY and CDR2 is SMNVEV in the germline V gene (reference sequence). The CDR3 covers 16 residues. CDR3 sequence: CASSLSIGTGGFEQFF. The CDR3 DNA sequence: TGTGCCAGCAGTTTATCGATTGGGACAGGGGGCTTTGAGCAGTTCTTC.

The rearrangement joins TRBV7-8 to TRBJ2-4; the match to TRBD1 covers 7 bases. From germline, CDR1 is SGHVS and CDR2 FQNEAQ. V lost 4 bases to trimming and J lost 4 bases; unmatched junction nucleotides: 25. This CDR3 has 21 residues. The CDR3 nucleotides read TGTGCCAGCAGCTCCCCTTCGACAGGGTGGGAAACCATCAAGGGAAAAAACATTCAGTACTTC. This encodes CASSSPSTGWETIKGKNIQYF.

J is TRBJ1-1 and V is TRBV29-1; D is perhaps TRBD1 (6 bases). Germline V CDR1 and CDR2: SQVTM, ANQGSEA. V gave up 6 bases and J gave up 1 base, with 15 bases separating them. The CDR3 spans 14 residues. The CDR3 reads CSVARTVKNTEAFF. The CDR3 DNA is TGCAGCGTCGCAAGGACAGTCAAGAACACTGAAGCTTTCTTT.

The CDR3 loop reads CASRVAGGLQQYV. The CDR3 bases are TGTGCCAGCAGGGTAGCGGGAGGGCTTCAGCAGTACGTC. J is TRBJ2-7 and V is TRBV2; 11 bases map to TRBD2. V lost 6 bases, J lost 8 bases, and 6 bases stayed unmatched. The CDR3 runs 13 residues. Germline CDR1 is SNHLY and CDR2 is FYNNEI.

This clone was counted once. The J gene is TRBJ2-5, the V gene TRBV18; TRBD1 agrees at 8 bases. With V trimmed by 3 bases and J by 5 bases, 8 bases remained unmatched. The germline gives CDR1 KGHSH, CDR2 LQKENI. This CDR3 contains 15 residues. CDR3 DNA sequence: TGTGCCAGCTCACCCGTCGGACAGGGTTACGAGACCCAGTACTTC. This gives the protein CASSPVGQGYETQYF.

V usage is TRBV4-3 and J usage is TRBJ1-2; 8 bases fit TRBD1. The V segment lost 4 bases and the J segment 5 bases; nucleotides outside the gene matches: 12. This CDR3 is built from 16 residues. From germline, CDR1 is LGHNA and CDR2 YSLEER. The CDR3 DNA sequence: TGCGCCAGCAGCCCCCTACCGGACAGGGTAGGGTATGGCTACACCTTC. Amino acids: CASSPLPDRVGYGYTF.

This clone was recorded once. The rearrangement uses TRBV7-2 and TRBJ2-3; TRBD2 might be the D (6 bases). Germline V gene data show CDR1 as SGHTA and CDR2 as FQGNSA. Deletions cut 1 base from V and 1 base from J, with 12 bases between. This CDR3 is built from 16 residues. Here the CDR3 DNA reads TGTGCCAGCAGCTTAGGTAGCGGCCGGGGCACAGATACGCAGTATTTT. The encoded protein is CASSLGSGRGTDTQYF.

As to this clone: Other DNA sequences in the sample encode the same CDR3. The chain is built from TRBV6-5 and TRBJ2-3; D gene unclear. The V end was cut by 5 bases, the J end by 4 bases, with 4 bases between. CDR1 and CDR2 (germline): MNHEY, SVGAGI. The CDR3 is 11 amino acids. This CDR3 reads CASSLADTQYF. The CDR3 DNA sequence: TGTGCCAGCAGTCTTGCAGATACGCAGTATTTT.

V is TRBV24-1 and J is TRBJ1-2; D is unresolved. Germline values: CDR1 KGHDR, CDR2 SFDVKD. The CDR3 is 17 amino acids. V was trimmed by 2 bases and J by 0 bases, leaving 15 bases between them. The CDR3 region is CATSDSSVRVANYGYTF. The CDR3 DNA sequence: TGTGCCACCAGTGATTCGTCGGTACGCGTAGCTAACTATGGCTACACCTTC.

The CDR3 is CASSLLGGGRTGELFF. The CDR3 bases are TGTGCCAGTAGTCTCCTAGGCGGGGGTAGAACCGGGGAGCTGTTTTTT. This chain connects TRBV19 to TRBJ2-2, with 7 bases fitting TRBD2. The V gene end was trimmed by 5 bases and the J gene end by 5 bases; junction bases not matched to a gene: 11. The CDR3 loop spans 16 amino acids. Germline values: CDR1 LNHDA, CDR2 SQIVND (reference sequence).

The V and J genes are TRBV7-2 and TRBJ2-1; the D gene is possibly TRBD2 (7 bases). Germline CDR1 is SGHTA and CDR2 is FQGNSA. Trimming pared 5 bases from V and 8 bases from J, leaving 19 bases between. The CDR3 loop spans 15 amino acids. The CDR3 coding sequence is TGTGCCAGCAGCCCCCCGGGGGGCTACGAGGATGAGCAGTTCTTC. Its translation is CASSPPGGYEDEQFF. Together with reference TRBV7-2 and TRBJ2-1, the CDR3 gives the full variable domain: GAGVSQSPSNKVTEKGKDVELRCDPISGHTALYWYRQSLGQGLEFLIYFQGNSAPDKSGLPSDRFSAERTGGSVSTLTIQRTQQEDSAVYLCASSPPGGYEDEQFFGPGTRLTVL.

The V and J genes are TRBV5-4 and TRBJ2-3; 7 bases map to TRBD2. CDR1 is SGHNT, CDR2 YYREEE, per germline (reference sequence). V dropped 1 base and J dropped 4; count of bases not matched to a gene: 6. The length of the CDR3 is 15 residues. CDR3 loop: CASSLRRERADTQYF. DNA for the CDR3: TGTGCCAGCAGCTTGAGGCGGGAGAGGGCAGATACGCAGTATTTT.

The chain is built from TRBV9 and TRBJ2-3; 7 bases map to TRBD1. V dropped 0 bases and J dropped 5; count of bases not matched to a gene: 6. The CDR3 totals 15 residues. Germline CDR1 and CDR2: SGDLS and YYNGEE. CDR3 sequence: CASSVEGAQIDTQYF. The CDR3 region has the DNA TGTGCCAGCAGCGTAGAGGGGGCGCAAATAGATACGCAGTATTTT.

This chain links TRBV19 with TRBJ1-1; tentative D call: TRBD1 (5 bases). CDR3 size: 14 residues. V lost 6 bases to trimming and J lost 3 bases, with 14 bases between them. Germline V gene lookup returns CDR1 LNHDA and CDR2 SQIVND (reference sequence). This chain's CDR3 is CASRNVGGYTEAFF. In nucleotides, the CDR3 is TGTGCCAGTAGAAATGTCGGGGGTTACACTGAAGCTTTCTTT.

The chain joins TRBV10-1 to TRBJ1-3; no clear D. Germline-derived CDR1 and CDR2 are WNHNN and SYGVQD (reference sequence). V dropped 0 bases and J dropped 0 bases, with 3 bases sitting between them. The CDR3 contains 14 residues. The CDR3: CASSESSSGNTIYF. The DNA of the CDR3 is TGCGCCAGCAGTGAGTCTAGCTCTGGAAACACCATATATTTT.

The rearrangement joins TRBV19 to TRBJ1-5; D gene uncertain. The CDR3 sequence is 17 residues long. CDR1 is LNHDA, CDR2 SQIVND, per germline (reference sequence). With 1 base removed from V and 0 bases from J, the gap between germline ends came to 13 bases. The CDR3 spells CASSIGLGGSSNQPQHF. CDR3 DNA: TGTGCCAGTAGTATAGGGTTAGGCGGTTCTAGCAATCAGCCCCAGCATTTT. The whole variable domain, remainder taken from reference TRBV19 and TRBJ1-5, is DGGITQSPKYLFRKEGQNVTLSCEQNLNHDAMYWYRQDPGQGLRLIYYSQIVNDFQKGDIAEGYSVSREKKESFPLTVTSAQKNPTAFYLCASSIGLGGSSNQPQHFGDGTRLSIL.

The CDR3 spells CATSDPDGNAPQHF. The CDR3 nucleotides read TGTGCCACCAGTGACCCGGACGGGAATGCGCCCCAGCATTTT. The rearrangement joins TRBV24-1 to TRBJ1-5; no definite D call. The V and J ends lost 4 bases and 9 bases respectively, with 15 bases between them. Germline loops: CDR1 KGHDR, CDR2 SFDVKD. There are 14 residues in the CDR3.

The chain joins TRBV5-4 to TRBJ2-1, with 8 bases fitting TRBD2. V lost 7 bases and J lost 4; bases outside the gene matches: 10. This CDR3 is 15 amino acids long. The germline CDR1 and CDR2 sequences are SGHNT and YYREEE (reference sequence). The CDR3 spells CASSKRERSYNEQFF. The CDR3 DNA reads as TGTGCCAGCTCCAAGCGGGAGCGATCTTACAATGAGCAGTTCTTC. The entire variable domain, with the rest obtained from reference TRBV5-4 and TRBJ2-1, is as follows: ETGVTQSPTHLIKTRGQQVTLRCSSQSGHNTVSWYQQALGQGPQFIFQYYREEENGRGNFPPRFSGLQFPNYSSELNVNALELDDSALYLCASSKRERSYNEQFFGPGTRLTVL.

V and J are TRBV19 and TRBJ2-1; the D is unclear. The CDR3 extends over 14 amino acids. The V gene lost 1 base and the J gene lost 6 bases, with 10 bases spanning the gap. The germline gives CDR1 LNHDA, CDR2 SQIVND (reference sequence). Here the CDR3 reads CASSIGSPGNEQFF. The CDR3, as DNA: TGTGCCAGTAGTATAGGGTCACCAGGCAATGAGCAGTTCTTC.